The subject of this entry is one T cell receptor (beta chain). Only in-frame clones appear in the TCRdb table, and some are missing; sequencing was by immunoSEQ multiplex PCR. The table records fewer than 25,000 clones, more than 75% of them present only once. The sample is drawn from a study of blood T cell repertoires in COVID-19. Across the study: Sites in the United States, Italy and Spain provided acute and convalescent COVID-19 samples.

From germline, CDR1 is KGHDR and CDR2 SFDVKD. Trimming removed 3 bases from V and 1 base from J; junction bases left unmatched: 4. The CDR3 extends over 16 amino acids. The genes are TRBV24-1 and TRBJ2-3; 9 nucleotides match TRBD1. This receptor was taken from a human donor in a cohort sampled during active COVID-19. The material sequenced was peripheral blood. In DNA, the CDR3 is TGTGCCACCAGTGATGGGGACAGGGTTGGCACAGATACGCAGTATTTT. This codes for CATSDGDRVGTDTQYF.